Following are 30 T cell receptor beta chains from one sample sequenced in a study of T cell responses to AZD1222 COVID-19 vaccine. Repertoires were generated with immunoSEQ multiplex PCR, while TCRdb's copy carries only in-frame clones and drops some. The repertoire has more than 85,000 clones, around 89% of them found once; the top ten carry about 1.6%. The specimen comprised peripheral blood, sampled on day 0 of AZD1222 vaccination. The receptors originated from an adult in good health.

This rearrangement joins TRBV19 to TRBJ1-6, with D unresolved. The ends were cut back, 6 bases at V and 5 bases at J, with 5 bases in the middle. CDR1 LNHDA and CDR2 SQIVND come from the germline V gene (reference sequence). CDR3 length equals 12 residues. The CDR3 nucleotides are TGTGCCAGTAGCAGGAATAATTCACCCCTCCACTTT. This translates into CASSRNNSPLHF.

V and J are TRBV21-1 and TRBJ2-5; the table's TRBD2 call for D was not verified on the DNA. TRBV21-1 represents a pseudogene. The CDR3 has 13 amino acids. The CDR3 spells CASSKVGGETQYF. CDR3 nucleotides: TGTGCCAGCAGCAAAGTTGGGGGGGAGACCCAGTACTTC.

The chain recombines TRBV6-1 with TRBJ2-7, with D perhaps matching TRBD2 (5 bases). This CDR3 contains 16 residues. From germline, CDR1 is MNHNS and CDR2 SASEGT. V was cut by 2 bases and J by 5 bases, with 19 bases left in between. The CDR3 DNA is TGTGCCAGCAGTGAACCGGGAACCCTCCCGGCCGACGAGCAGTACTTC. Its translation: CASSEPGTLPADEQYF.

The V gene is TRBV6-1, the J gene TRBJ1-1; no reliable D call. The V gene lost 1 base and the J gene lost 11 bases, with 11 bases spanning the gap. This CDR3 is 12 amino acids long. Germline-derived CDR1 and CDR2 are MNHNS and SASEGT. CDR3 in amino acids: CASSEGKLRAFF. CDR3 in DNA: TGTGCCAGCAGTGAAGGTAAATTGCGGGCTTTCTTT.

This clone was counted a single time. The chain couples TRBV19 to TRBJ1-5; D is undetermined. V lost 0 bases and J 7 bases, leaving 7 bases between the germline ends. Germline-derived CDR1 and CDR2 are LNHDA and SQIVND (reference sequence). The CDR3 is made up of 13 amino acids. The CDR3 DNA reads as TGTGCCAGTAGTATAGATCGTCCCCAGCCCCAGCATTTT. Amino acid sequence: CASSIDRPQPQHF. Combining the CDR3 with reference TRBV19 and TRBJ1-5 gives the whole variable domain DGGITQSPKYLFRKEGQNVTLSCEQNLNHDAMYWYRQDPGQGLRLIYYSQIVNDFQKGDIAEGYSVSREKKESFPLTVTSAQKNPTAFYLCASSIDRPQPQHFGDGTRLSIL.

The V call is TRBV2, the J call TRBJ1-2; TRBD1 might be the D (5 bases). CDR3 length equals 17 residues. Germline CDR1 is SNHLY and CDR2 is FYNNEI. Trimming cost V 1 base and J 11 bases, with 26 bases left between them. CDR3 coding DNA: TGTGCCAGCAGTGAAGGGGGGGAGGCCCGGAAGATTTTTGGATACACCTTC. Translation: CASSEGGEARKIFGYTF.

The chain is built from TRBV27 and TRBJ1-1, with a weak D call TRBD1 (5 bases). CDR3 length equals 14 residues. The V and J ends lost 3 bases and 0 bases respectively, with 8 bases between them. The germline gives CDR1 MNHEY, CDR2 SMNVEV (reference sequence). The CDR3 spells CASSFGGMNTEAFF. The CDR3, as DNA: TGTGCCAGCAGTTTCGGGGGGATGAACACTGAAGCTTTCTTT.

The V gene is TRBV30, the J gene TRBJ2-7; D not resolved. Trimming cost V 8 bases and J 2 bases, with 16 bases left between them. From germline, CDR1 is GTSNPN and CDR2 SVGIG (reference sequence). The CDR3 totals 13 residues. CDR3 sequence: CAGITKAPYEQYF. The CDR3, as DNA: TGTGCCGGAATAACAAAAGCCCCCTACGAGCAGTACTTC.

The chain carries TRBV20-1 and TRBJ1-2; D remains unclear. From germline, CDR1 is DFQATT and CDR2 SNEGSKA (reference sequence). V was cut by 6 bases and J by 12 bases, with 8 bases left in between. The length of the CDR3 is 8 residues. The CDR3 DNA sequence: TGCAGTGCAAAAGGCGACACCTTC. This gives the protein CSAKGDTF.

V usage is TRBV19 and J usage is TRBJ2-5; 11 positions agree with TRBD1. CDR1 is LNHDA, CDR2 SQIVND, per germline (reference sequence). Trimming cost V 0 bases and J 7 bases; bases outside gene matches: 10. CDR3 length equals 17 residues. The CDR3 here is CASSIEIWDRGAGTQYF. CDR3 in DNA: TGTGCCAGTAGTATAGAAATTTGGGACAGGGGGGCCGGGACCCAGTACTTC. The full variable domain, its missing parts supplied by reference TRBV19 and TRBJ2-5, is DGGITQSPKYLFRKEGQNVTLSCEQNLNHDAMYWYRQDPGQGLRLIYYSQIVNDFQKGDIAEGYSVSREKKESFPLTVTSAQKNPTAFYLCASSIEIWDRGAGTQYFGPGTRLLVL.

The CDR3 loop reads CASRRPGTGGLRGPGYTF. In nucleotides, the CDR3 is TGTGCCAGCAGGCGACCCGGGACAGGGGGCCTCCGAGGCCCTGGCTACACCTTC. The chain carries TRBV2 and TRBJ1-2, with 12 bases matching TRBD1. Unmatched junction bases numbered 18, after V lost 6 bases and J lost 7 bases. Germline-derived CDR1 and CDR2 are SNHLY and FYNNEI. This CDR3 comprises 18 residues.

The chain uses TRBV19 and TRBJ1-5; D unresolved. V lost 3 bases, J lost 4 bases, and 7 bases lay in between. CDR3 length: 13 residues. Germline V gene lookup returns CDR1 LNHDA and CDR2 SQIVND (reference sequence). CDR3 amino acids: CASSIAGNQPQHF. The CDR3 DNA is TGTGCCAGTAGTATTGCGGGGAATCAGCCCCAGCATTTT.

The chain carries TRBV11-2 and TRBJ2-3; TRBD2 agrees at 14 bases. Germline CDR1 is SGHAT and CDR2 is FQNNGV. V was pared by 6 bases and J by 1 base, with 9 bases of the junction left unmatched. The CDR3 is 18 residues long. This chain's CDR3 is CASRGGLAGELRTDTQYF. Here the CDR3 DNA reads TGTGCCAGCAGGGGGGGACTAGCGGGGGAGCTCCGCACAGATACGCAGTATTTT.

V is TRBV5-1 and J is TRBJ2-6, with D perhaps matching TRBD1 or TRBD2 (5 bases each). This CDR3 spans 16 amino acids. With 0 bases removed from V and 4 bases from J, the gap between germline ends came to 11 bases. Germline values: CDR1 SGHRS, CDR2 YFSETQ. The CDR3 spells CASSLVMGVGANVLTF. In DNA form, the CDR3 reads TGCGCCAGCAGCTTGGTAATGGGGGTCGGGGCCAACGTCCTGACTTTC. Full variable domain (remainder filled in from reference TRBV5-1 and TRBJ2-6): KAGVTQTPRYLIKTRGQQVTLSCSPISGHRSVSWYQQTPGQGLQFLFEYFSETQRNKGNFPGRFSGRQFSNSRSEMNVSTLELGDSALYLCASSLVMGVGANVLTFGAGSRLTVL.

The chain recombines TRBV29-1 with TRBJ2-1, with D perhaps TRBD2 (5 bases). The CDR3 length is 13 residues. Germline CDR1 and CDR2: SQVTM and ANQGSEA. Between the trimmed V and J ends, which lost 4 bases and 6 bases, there was a span of 13 bases. Written as DNA, the CDR3 is TGCAGCGTTGTAGGACTGTACCTCAATGAGCAGTTCTTC. This codes for CSVVGLYLNEQFF.

The chain couples TRBV5-6 to TRBJ1-2; TRBD1 is a possible D gene (6 bases). CDR1 and CDR2 (germline): SGHDT, YYEEEE. Between the trimmed V and J ends, which lost 4 bases and 6 bases, there was a span of 22 bases. This CDR3 comprises 16 residues. CDR3 in amino acids: CASSPGQRGVVDGYTF. In DNA form, the CDR3 reads TGTGCCAGCAGCCCGGGACAACGAGGAGTTGTAGATGGCTACACCTTC.

The genes are TRBV9 and TRBJ2-7, with a tentative D call TRBD1 (6 bases). The CDR3 has 14 amino acids. In germline, CDR1 is SGDLS, CDR2 YYNGEE. Trimming left V 3 bases short and J 0 bases short, with 10 bases between. CDR3 sequence (DNA): TGTGCCAGCAGCGGGGACACAAGCTCCTACGAGCAGTACTTC. Translation: CASSGDTSSYEQYF.

The chain combines TRBV5-4 with TRBJ1-2, with TRBD1 identical over 8 bases. Germline CDR1 and CDR2: SGHNT and YYREEE (reference sequence). V trimming: 6 bases; J trimming: 8 bases; junction bases outside the gene matches: 6. The CDR3 has 12 residues. The CDR3 DNA sequence: TGTGCCAGCACCAAGGACAGGGTCGGCTACACCTTC. The encoded protein is CASTKDRVGYTF.

The V call is TRBV6-5, the J call TRBJ1-4, with TRBD1 as a possible D gene (5 bases). The length of the CDR3 is 13 residues. Trimming took 8 bases from V and 4 from J, leaving 11 bases between them. Germline CDR1 MNHEY, CDR2 SVGAGI. The CDR3 sequence: CASRDGFNEKLFF. The CDR3 DNA follows: TGTGCCAGCCGGGACGGCTTTAATGAAAAACTGTTTTTT.

The chain combines TRBV11-3 with TRBJ2-5; D may be TRBD2 (6 bases). The CDR3 has 12 residues. With 5 bases removed from V and 9 bases from J, the gap between germline ends came to 13 bases. Germline V CDR1 and CDR2: SGHNT, YENEEA. The CDR3 is CASSPRGGPQYF. CDR3 sequence (DNA): TGTGCCAGCAGCCCCCGGGGAGGACCCCAGTACTTC.

The chain joins TRBV5-1 to TRBJ2-1, with 11 bases matching TRBD2. CDR1 SGHRS and CDR2 YFSETQ come from the germline V gene. The CDR3 has 17 amino acids. J lost 8 bases, V lost 0 bases, and 10 bases had no gene match. CDR3 protein: CASSLAGTSGVGDEQFF. CDR3 in DNA: TGCGCCAGCAGCTTGGCCGGGACTAGCGGAGTGGGGGATGAGCAGTTCTTC.

V gene TRBV4-1 combines with J gene TRBJ2-3; 10 bases agree with TRBD2. The germline V gene has CDR1 MGHRA and CDR2 YSYEKL. J was trimmed by 6 bases and V by 1 base; bases with no gene match: 10. The CDR3 is made up of 17 amino acids. The CDR3 DNA is TGCGCCAGCAGCCAAGCCCCGGGCACTAGCGGGACCGATACGCAGTATTTT. As protein: CASSQAPGTSGTDTQYF.

This rearrangement joins TRBV28 to TRBJ1-2; TRBD1 aligns across 10 bases. V was clipped by 1 base and J by 8 bases; unmatched bases: 4. The CDR3 is 14 residues long. From germline, CDR1 is MDHEN and CDR2 SYDVKM. The CDR3 reads CASSLSGTGVGYTF. CDR3 in DNA: TGTGCCAGCAGTTTATCCGGGACAGGGGTCGGCTACACCTTC.

The J gene is TRBJ1-5, the V gene TRBV12-5, with 7 bases lining up with TRBD1. Trimming at V came to 2 bases and at J to 2 bases, leaving 0 bases not matched to a gene. The CDR3 loop spans 14 amino acids. From germline, CDR1 is LGHNT and CDR2 FRNRAP. This CDR3 is CASGLTGGNQPQHF. The CDR3 DNA is TGTGCTAGTGGTTTGACAGGGGGCAATCAGCCCCAGCATTTT.

The chain employs TRBV7-9 and TRBJ1-1, with D hard to call. CDR1 is SEHNR, CDR2 FQNEAQ, per germline (reference sequence). Trimming cost V 1 base and J 3 bases, with 12 bases left between them. The CDR3 extends over 15 amino acids. The CDR3 DNA reads TGTGCCAGCAGCTTAGGGACGGGATGGGACACTGAAGCTTTCTTT. This sequence encodes CASSLGTGWDTEAFF.

The chain combines TRBV25-1 with TRBJ2-7; the D gene is possibly TRBD1 (7 bases). The CDR3 spans 13 residues. V lost 3 bases and J lost 3, with 9 bases in between. Germline CDR1 reads MGHDK; CDR2 reads SYGVNS. CDR3 in DNA: TGTGCCAGCAGTGAGCAGGGGGGCTACGAGCAGTACTTC. This codes for CASSEQGGYEQYF.

The chain joins TRBV2 to TRBJ1-6; possible D gene TRBD1, 6 bases. The CDR3 sequence is 15 residues long. Germline CDR1 reads SNHLY; CDR2 reads FYNNEI. V shed 9 bases and J shed 13 bases, with 25 bases lying between them. This chain's CDR3 is CASESQGMSGIPLHF. CDR3 in DNA: TGTGCCAGTGAGTCCCAGGGGATGAGTGGAATCCCCCTCCACTTT.

The rearrangement uses TRBV7-9 and TRBJ2-7; D remains unclear. Germline values: CDR1 SEHNR, CDR2 FQNEAQ (reference sequence). This CDR3 region has 15 residues. The V end was cut by 4 bases, the J end by 0 bases, with 13 bases between. The CDR3 sequence is CASSSQSLFSYEQYF. The CDR3 nucleotides read TGTGCCAGCAGCTCACAGAGTCTCTTCTCCTACGAGCAGTACTTC.

The chain employs TRBV3-1 (or the pseudogene TRBV3-2) and TRBJ2-5; D may match TRBD1 or TRBD2 (5 bases each). Germline values: CDR1 LGHDT, CDR2 YNNKEL (reference sequence). The V end lost 2 bases, the J end lost 7 bases, and 20 bases lay between the germline ends. There are 16 residues in the CDR3. CDR3 nucleotide sequence: TGTGCCAGCAGCCAAAAACCCGGGACCGCAGACGTGACCCAGTACTTC. This codes for CASSQKPGTADVTQYF.

This clone was seen only a few times. V is TRBV27 and J is TRBJ1-1, with no clear D. From germline, CDR1 is MNHEY and CDR2 SMNVEV (reference sequence). The CDR3 is 18 residues long. V was clipped by 2 bases and J by 1 base, with 20 bases between them. The CDR3 DNA is TGTGCCAGCAGTTTAAGGGTCACCCAAACCGACCCGAACACTGAAGCTTTCTTT. It yields the protein CASSLRVTQTDPNTEAFF.